The T cell receptor beta chain under discussion was sequenced for a study of graft-versus-host responses after intestinal transplantation. The method was immunoSEQ multiplex PCR; TCRdb's version includes in-frame clones alone and lacks a portion of them. Of about 100,000 clones in the sample, about nine tenths were seen once. Concerning this clone itself: Its antigen is still unknown.

The TCR comes from a human donor who was the organ donor for an intestinal transplant. This specimen was unstimulated CD4+ T cells sorted from spleen or lymph node cells, taken before transplant.

The chain's CDR3 is CASSYRQGNGFEKLFF. CDR3 bases: TGTGCCAGCAGTTACAGACAGGGGAACGGTTTTGAAAAACTGTTTTTT. The chain joins TRBV6-5 to TRBJ1-4; 8 bases map to TRBD1. Germline V CDR1 and CDR2: MNHEY, SVGAGI. The ends lost 2 bases at V and 7 bases at J; junction bases unmatched: 9. This CDR3 has 16 residues.